The 19 T cell receptor beta chains in this list originate from one sample, sequenced in a study of blood T cell repertoires in COVID-19. The table came from immunoSEQ multiplex PCR; TCRdb's copy has only in-frame clones and leaves some out. The sample has fewer than 150,000 clones, 65% to 85% seen once. The sample comprised peripheral blood. These receptors were obtained from a man aged 50-59 years with acute or convalescent COVID-19.

In this sample, this clone turned up once. The rearrangement links TRBV4-1 to TRBJ1-2, with D tentatively TRBD1 (6 bases). CDR1 is MGHRA and CDR2 is YSYEKL in the germline V gene. V lost 6 bases and J 2 bases, leaving 16 bases between the germline ends. The CDR3 spans 15 residues. In DNA form, the CDR3 reads TGCGCCAGCAGGGGGGGGGCGAAATCAAACTATGGCTACACCTTC. Protein product: CASRGGAKSNYGYTF.

The rearrangement uses TRBV7-3 and TRBJ2-3; D unresolved. The germline CDR1 and CDR2 sequences are SGHTA and FQGTGA. The CDR3 totals 14 residues. Trimming pared 8 bases from V and 0 bases from J, leaving 12 bases between. DNA for the CDR3: TGTGCCAGCTCCAGTGGGCCTAGCACAGATACGCAGTATTTT. It is translated as CASSSGPSTDTQYF.

This chain joins TRBV5-1 and TRBJ2-3; 8 nucleotides align to TRBD1. V dropped 4 bases and J dropped 2; count of bases not matched to a gene: 6. This CDR3 comprises 15 residues. Germline CDR1 and CDR2: SGHRS and YFSETQ. The CDR3 loop is CASSLMGQATDTQYF. DNA for the CDR3: TGCGCCAGCAGCCTGATGGGACAGGCCACAGATACGCAGTATTTT.

This clone appeared once. The V call is TRBV9, the J call TRBJ2-1, with 10 bases that match TRBD2. CDR3 size: 15 residues. V was clipped by 3 bases and J by 3 bases; unmatched bases: 3. CDR1 is SGDLS, CDR2 YYNGEE, per germline. CDR3 nucleotides: TGTGCCAGCAGCGACGGACTAGCGGTCTACAATGAGCAGTTCTTC. Amino acids: CASSDGLAVYNEQFF.

The sample holds a few counts of this clone. The V and J genes are TRBV13 and TRBJ1-4; TRBD1 might be the D (6 bases). V was cut by 3 bases and J by 8 bases, with 16 bases left in between. The CDR3 covers 15 residues. The germline V gene has CDR1 PRHDT and CDR2 FYEKMQ (reference sequence). The CDR3 region is CASSLMGATEEKLFF. The CDR3 DNA reads as TGTGCCAGCAGCTTGATGGGGGCGACTGAGGAAAAACTGTTTTTT.

V is TRBV7-3 and J is TRBJ2-3; TRBD2 matches 9 bases. V was clipped by 5 bases and J by 4 bases; unmatched bases: 10. Germline CDR1 and CDR2: SGHTA and FQGTGA. The CDR3 is 16 residues long. For the CDR3, the DNA is TGTGCCAGCAGCCTCTTGGGGCGGGGGGGCGCAGATACGCAGTATTTT. This sequence encodes CASSLLGRGGADTQYF.

The chain joins TRBV6-4 to TRBJ2-7; TRBD1 agrees at 9 bases. This CDR3 spans 15 amino acids. The V and J ends lost 7 bases and 2 bases, in that order; junction bases with no gene match: 9. The germline V gene encodes CDR1 MRHNA and CDR2 SNTAGT. DNA for the CDR3: TGTGCCAGCAAGAGTGGAGGGACAGGGCCCTACGAGCAGTACTTC. Residues: CASKSGGTGPYEQYF.

The chain couples TRBV5-8 to TRBJ1-5, with 7 bases fitting TRBD1. The ends lost 2 bases at V and 2 bases at J; junction bases unmatched: 4. Germline V gene data show CDR1 as SGHTS and CDR2 as YDEGEE. The CDR3 contains 15 residues. CDR3 amino acids: CASSFDRARNQPQHF. The CDR3 DNA is TGTGCCAGCAGCTTCGACAGGGCCCGCAATCAGCCCCAGCATTTT.

This chain uses TRBV9 with TRBJ1-6; 11 bases line up with TRBD1. The CDR3 contains 17 residues. J lost 7 bases, V lost 3 bases, and 9 bases had no gene match. The germline V gene encodes CDR1 SGDLS and CDR2 YYNGEE. The CDR3 nucleotides read TGTGCCAGCAGCGCACCATCCGGGACAGGGGGGAATTCACCCCTCCACTTT. This translates into CASSAPSGTGGNSPLHF.

This CDR3 reads CASSQAGTPIVTGELFF. CDR3 sequence (DNA): TGTGCCAGCAGCCAAGCAGGCACCCCAATTGTTACCGGGGAGCTGTTTTTT. The chain joins TRBV3-1 (or the pseudogene TRBV3-2) to TRBJ2-2; D is unclear. Trimming stripped 1 base from V and 5 bases from J, with 17 bases between. CDR1 is LGHDT, CDR2 YNNKEL, per germline (reference sequence). This CDR3 is 17 amino acids long.

Note on this clone: This sample includes further DNA sequences coding for the same CDR3. The gene calls are TRBV9 and TRBJ2-3; the match to TRBD1 covers 11 bases. This CDR3 is built from 15 residues. Trimming took 2 bases from V and 2 from J; bases not matched to a gene: 1. The V gene's germline CDR1 is SGDLS and CDR2 YYNGEE. The CDR3 protein is CASSVGQGVTDTQYF. The CDR3 region has the DNA TGTGCCAGCAGCGTGGGACAGGGGGTCACAGATACGCAGTATTTT.

The rearrangement links TRBV19 to TRBJ1-5, with D possibly matching TRBD1 (5 bases). Germline V gene data show CDR1 as LNHDA and CDR2 as SQIVND (reference sequence). V was clipped by 5 bases and J by 2 bases, with 22 bases between them. This CDR3 contains 18 residues. CDR3 protein: CASSPPGGMSLGNQPQHF. CDR3 coding DNA: TGTGCCAGTAGTCCCCCCGGGGGGATGAGTTTAGGCAATCAGCCCCAGCATTTT.

The V and J genes are TRBV19 and TRBJ1-5; possible D gene TRBD1, 5 bases. This CDR3 contains 13 residues. The V gene's germline CDR1 is LNHDA and CDR2 SQIVND (reference sequence). V lost 6 bases and J lost 6, with 12 bases in between. CDR3 sequence reads: CASSFGGGQPQHF. For the CDR3, the DNA is TGTGCCAGTAGCTTCGGGGGTGGTCAGCCCCAGCATTTT.

This chain uses TRBV12-5 with TRBJ1-3, with D maybe TRBD1 (6 bases). The CDR3 spans 15 residues. Germline V gene data show CDR1 as LGHNT and CDR2 as FRNRAP. V was clipped by 6 bases and J by 0 bases, with 12 bases between them. CDR3 loop: CASGPLTGSGNTIYF. The CDR3 nucleotides read TGTGCTAGTGGGCCACTGACAGGCTCTGGAAACACCATATATTTT. Full variable domain (remainder filled in from reference TRBV12-5 and TRBJ1-3): DARVTQTPRHKVTEMGQEVTMRCQPILGHNTVFWYRQTMMQGLELLAYFRNRAPLDDSGMPKDRFSAEMPDATLATLKIQPSEPRDSAVYFCASGPLTGSGNTIYFGEGSWLTVV.

The V and J genes are TRBV19 and TRBJ1-2; 8 bases align to TRBD1. The length of the CDR3 is 15 residues. Germline V gene sequence: CDR1 LNHDA, CDR2 SQIVND (reference sequence). The ends lost 5 bases at V and 4 bases at J; junction bases unmatched: 9. CDR3 in DNA: TGTGCCAGTAGTGCCGGACAGGGCCCTGGCTATGGCTACACCTTC. The encoded protein is CASSAGQGPGYGYTF.

The V call is TRBV4-1, the J call TRBJ1-2, with a tentative D call TRBD1 (5 bases). The CDR3 contains 17 residues. The germline gives CDR1 MGHRA, CDR2 YSYEKL. The V gene lost 0 bases and the J gene lost 7 bases, with 21 bases spanning the gap. The CDR3 spells CASSQEGVLMGMSGYTF. Here the CDR3 DNA reads TGCGCCAGCAGCCAAGAAGGGGTCTTGATGGGAATGAGTGGCTACACCTTC.

The V call is TRBV5-8, the J call TRBJ2-1, with TRBD2 identical over 9 bases. This CDR3 contains 14 residues. From germline, CDR1 is SGHTS and CDR2 YDEGEE. V trimming: 4 bases; J trimming: 4 bases; junction bases outside the gene matches: 3. The CDR3 is CASSLSGGYNEQFF. The CDR3 bases are TGTGCCAGCAGCCTTAGCGGGGGATACAATGAGCAGTTCTTC.

The chain recombines TRBV2 with TRBJ2-2; 8 nucleotides line up with TRBD1. The V segment lost 8 bases and the J segment 3 bases; nucleotides outside the gene matches: 8. The CDR3 spans 15 residues. Per the germline V gene, CDR1 is SNHLY and CDR2 is FYNNEI. This CDR3 reads CASGKTGADTGELFF. The CDR3 bases are TGTGCCAGCGGAAAGACAGGGGCTGACACCGGGGAGCTGTTTTTT. Filled out from reference TRBV2 and TRBJ2-2, the complete variable domain reads EPEVTQTPSHQVTQMGQEVILRCVPISNHLYFYWYRQILGQKVEFLVSFYNNEISEKSEIFDDQFSVERPDGSNFTLKIRSTKLEDSAMYFCASGKTGADTGELFFGEGSRLTVL.

This sequence joins TRBV12-5 and TRBJ1-5; 8 bases line up with TRBD1. The CDR3 is 15 residues long. Germline loops: CDR1 LGHNT, CDR2 FRNRAP. V lost 6 bases and J lost 0; bases outside the gene matches: 4. In DNA, the CDR3 is TGTGCTAGTGGCCCGGGACAGGTTAGCAATCAGCCCCAGCATTTT. Its translation is CASGPGQVSNQPQHF.